The rows below give T cell receptor beta chains drawn from one sample of a study of spatial heterogeneity in lung cancer. Each CDR3 protein gets one entry after TCRdb re-called the 5' RACE reads with MiXCR. The sample records some 55,000 distinct CDR3 sequences, approximately 6% being singletons. Source: PBMCs, taken at surgery. Source of these receptors: a female donor with early-stage non-small cell lung cancer. Each CDR3 is given with its conserved first and last residue. The order of the fields is D gene, clone size, J gene, V gene, CDR3 protein, CDR3 DNA. The D gene is left open where the match is weak. Only some rows state a clone size, as once, few, many or a class for expanded clones.

D: TRBD2; size: many; J: TRBJ2-2; V: TRBV29-1; CDR3: CSVEGSGGSPGELFF; DNA: TGCAGCGTTGAAGGGAGCGGGGGATCTCCCGGGGAGCTGTTTTTT
D: TRBD2; size: NA; J: TRBJ2-7; V: TRBV7-9; CDR3: CASSYAGGNQYEQYF; DNA: TGTGCCAGCAGCTACGCGGGAGGGAATCAGTACGAGCAGTACTTC
D: NA; size: many; J: TRBJ1-2; V: TRBV29-1; CDR3: CSVEYTGFNYGYTF; DNA: TGCAGCGTTGAGTATACAGGGTTTAACTATGGCTACACCTTC
D: TRBD1; size: NA; J: TRBJ2-5; V: TRBV5-1; CDR3: CASSLDGQGGTQYF; DNA: TGCGCCAGCAGCTTGGACGGACAGGGCGGTACCCAGTACTTC
D: NA; size: many; J: TRBJ2-1; V: TRBV24-1; CDR3: CATSETRVEEQFF; DNA: TGTGCCACCAGTGAAACCAGGGTAGAGGAGCAGTTCTTC
D: TRBD2; size: many; J: TRBJ2-5; V: TRBV9; CDR3: CASSPRGERETQYF; DNA: TGTGCCAGCAGCCCTCGGGGGGAGCGGGAGACCCAGTACTTC
D: NA; size: few; J: TRBJ1-4; V: TRBV7-4; CDR3: CASSAVGGMVEEKLFF; DNA: TGTGCCAGCAGCGCCGTGGGAGGCATGGTGGAAGAAAAACTGTTTTTT
D: NA; size: many; J: TRBJ2-7; V: TRBV28; CDR3: CASTPGGPPSYEQYF; DNA: TGTGCCAGCACCCCGGGCGGGCCACCCTCCTACGAGCAGTACTTC
D: NA; size: NA; J: TRBJ2-1; V: TRBV12-3/TRBV12-4; CDR3: CASYTRRARYGQFF; DNA: TGTGCCAGCTATACACGACGAGCCAGGTATGGGCAGTTCTTC
D: NA; size: many; J: TRBJ2-3; V: TRBV10-3; CDR3: CAISVRDSLTDTQYF; DNA: TGTGCCATCAGTGTACGGGACTCTCTCACAGATACGCAGTATTTT
D: NA; size: NA; J: TRBJ1-5; V: TRBV6-2/TRBV6-3; CDR3: CASSLPGGVNQPQHF; DNA: TGTGCCAGCAGCCTTCCGGGAGGGGTTAATCAGCCCCAGCATTTT
D: NA; size: many; J: TRBJ1-1; V: TRBV28; CDR3: CASSWTDLNTEAFF; DNA: TGTGCCAGCAGTTGGACAGATCTTAACACTGAAGCTTTCTTT
D: TRBD2; size: many; J: TRBJ2-2; V: TRBV10-3; CDR3: CAISELAGEAGELFF; DNA: TGTGCCATCAGTGAGCTAGCGGGAGAGGCCGGGGAGCTGTTTTTT
D: NA; size: NA; J: TRBJ1-1; V: TRBV7-2; CDR3: CASLPEGRWNTEAFF; DNA: TGTGCCAGCCTCCCTGAGGGTCGGTGGAACACTGAAGCTTTCTTT
D: NA; size: few; J: TRBJ1-4; V: TRBV4-2; CDR3: CASSLERLSEKLFF; DNA: TGTGCCAGCAGCCTAGAGAGGCTAAGTGAAAAACTGTTTTTT
D: NA; size: few; J: TRBJ2-6; V: TRBV4-2; CDR3: CASSQGDSGANVLTF; DNA: TGTGCCAGCAGCCAAGGGGATTCTGGGGCCAACGTCCTGACTTTC
D: TRBD2; size: NA; J: TRBJ2-5; V: TRBV5-1; CDR3: CASTPSGGSHQETQYF; DNA: TGCGCCAGCACACCATCGGGGGGTTCACACCAAGAGACCCAGTACTTC